The TCR beta chain under discussion was sequenced for a study of T cell responses to AZD1222 COVID-19 vaccine. The data were produced by immunoSEQ multiplex PCR, yet TCRdb's version contains in-frame clones alone and is incomplete. The sample lists fewer than 85,000 clones; about 91% were seen once. V dropped 10 bases and J dropped 2 bases, with 14 bases sitting between them. This CDR3 is built from 13 residues. Germline CDR1 is ENHRY and CDR2 is SYGVKD. Findings of the study overall: At 160-218 and 743-854, vaccine-associated CD4 TCRs were dominant, and they spanned spike. Clonal diversity was possibly underestimated, and white British individuals and females predominated among donors. Of spike-specific TCRs, nearly half reportedly target regions left unmutated in variants.

In regard to this clone: Its antigen is unidentified.

The sequencing here drew on peripheral blood, taken on day 0 of AZD1222 vaccination. The clonotype was recovered from an adult in good health. The gene calls are TRBV10-3 and TRBJ1-2; no clear D gene. The CDR3 is CATRETLNYGYTF. The CDR3 bases are TGTGCCACGCGGGAAACCCTCAACTATGGCTACACCTTC.